This TCR beta chain originates from a study of radiotherapy plus CTLA-4 blockade in lung cancer. Study at large: Patients showed objective responses in roughly 19% of cases and disease control in under 40%. Study observations and caveats: Clones of tumor-derived TCRs expanded in blood after radiotherapy plus ipilimumab. According to reports, early shifts in blood T cell clones, alongside interferon-beta, forecast response most accurately.

People whose metastatic non-small-cell lung cancer was chemo-refractory got focal radiation along with CTLA-4 blockade by ipilimumab. Some clones are missing from TCRdb's copy, which holds only in-frame ones; the method was immunoSEQ multiplex PCR. The repertoire consists of about 81,000 clones, with about two thirds occurring once and the leading ten covering over 11%. This clone was seen only a few times. Its target is not known. The CDR3 spans 14 residues. CDR1 is SNHLY, CDR2 FYNNEI, per germline. V lost 6 bases to trimming and J lost 1 base, with 12 bases between them. The chain carries TRBV2 and TRBJ1-1, with a tentative D call TRBD1 (6 bases). The source was peripheral blood, collected from a patient treated with radiotherapy plus ipilimumab. The origin of this receptor is a human donor with non-small cell lung cancer that progressed on radiotherapy plus ipilimumab. CDR3: CASSRQGGNTEAFF. For the CDR3, the DNA is TGTGCCAGCAGCCGCCAAGGGGGGAACACTGAAGCTTTCTTT.